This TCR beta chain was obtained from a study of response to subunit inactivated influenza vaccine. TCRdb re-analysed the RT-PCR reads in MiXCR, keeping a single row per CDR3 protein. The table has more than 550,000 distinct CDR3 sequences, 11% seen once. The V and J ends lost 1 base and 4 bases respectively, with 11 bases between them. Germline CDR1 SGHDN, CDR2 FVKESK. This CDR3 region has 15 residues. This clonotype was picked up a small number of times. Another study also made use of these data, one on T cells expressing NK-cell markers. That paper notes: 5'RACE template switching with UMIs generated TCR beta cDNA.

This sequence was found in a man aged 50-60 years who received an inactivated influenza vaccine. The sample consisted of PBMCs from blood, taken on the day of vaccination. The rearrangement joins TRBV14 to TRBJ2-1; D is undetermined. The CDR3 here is CASSQALDRYNEQFF. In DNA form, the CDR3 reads TGTGCCAGCAGCCAAGCCCTAGACCGATACAATGAGCAGTTCTTC.